Below, one T cell receptor beta chain is given with its context. This record belongs to a study of blood T cell repertoires in COVID-19. At the level of the study: The United States, Italy and Spain supplied acute and convalescent COVID-19 samples. Sources were T cells, B-cell-depleted T cells, or PBMCs; the material itself was cDNA or gDNA.

With V trimmed by 2 bases and J by 1 base, 12 bases remained unmatched. This CDR3 has 17 residues. Germline loops: CDR1 SQVTM, CDR2 ANQGSEA. Original methodology: From reference gene primer amplification, estimates of nucleated cell counts were derived. Some clones are missing from TCRdb's copy, which holds only in-frame ones; the method was immunoSEQ multiplex PCR. Clone size and the V and J calls come from that table; the DNA yielded D and trimming. The sample has around 250,000 clones; 85% to 90% are singletons. V usage is TRBV29-1 and J usage is TRBJ2-7; 9 bases line up with TRBD2. Sequenced sample: peripheral blood. This TCR was sampled from a man aged 55 to 70 with acute or convalescent COVID-19. The CDR3 loop reads CSVEPGLAPSSSYEQYF. In DNA form, the CDR3 reads TGCAGCGTTGAACCGGGACTAGCTCCATCCTCTTCCTACGAGCAGTACTTC.